The table lists the clone carrying this TCR beta chain with a few counts. The V and J ends lost 0 bases and 6 bases, in that order; junction bases with no gene match: 5. Germline lookup yields CDR1 LGHNA and CDR2 YNFKEQ. This CDR3 is 15 amino acids long. These data come from a study of blood T cell repertoires in COVID-19. Study in general: In each case, the material was cDNA or gDNA derived from T cells, B-cell-depleted T cells, or PBMCs.

Authors' data handling: Reference gene primer amplification gave nucleated cell count estimates. The protocol was immunoSEQ multiplex PCR, while the TCRdb copy is restricted to in-frame clones and leaves out a portion. The D gene and trimming were derived from the DNA, and the V and J assignments and clone size from that table. Among roughly 240,000 clones listed, roughly 83% were seen once. The rearrangement links TRBV4-2 to TRBJ2-7, with 10 nucleotides matching TRBD2. This receptor was identified in a man between 60 and 75 years old who had recovered from COVID-19. Sequences were obtained from peripheral blood. The CDR3 here is CASSQDKLAGAEQYF. DNA of the CDR3: TGTGCCAGCAGCCAAGACAAGCTAGCGGGAGCCGAGCAGTACTTC.